The clone carrying this TCR beta chain was seen a few times. TCRdb reanalysed the 5' RACE reads using MiXCR and keeps one entry per CDR3 protein. This sample yields some 55,000 distinct CDR3 sequences, of which approximately 12% are seen a single time; roughly 3.1% belongs to the top ten. This sample stems from a study of early T cells in non-severe SARS-CoV-2 infection. The source is an adult who was a healthcare worker with PCR-confirmed SARS-CoV-2 infection or an uninfected control (not recorded which). The sequencing input was whole blood.

CDR3 nucleotides: TGTGCCATCTGTGCTAGCGGGATTCGATGTGAGCAGTTCTTC. Residues: CAICASGIRCEQFF. The chain uses TRBV10-3 and TRBJ2-1; 9 bases agree with TRBD2. Germline lookup yields CDR1 ENHRY and CDR2 SYGVKD. The CDR3 extends over 14 amino acids. With 8 bases clipped from V and 9 bases from J, the junction kept 11 bases outside the gene matches.